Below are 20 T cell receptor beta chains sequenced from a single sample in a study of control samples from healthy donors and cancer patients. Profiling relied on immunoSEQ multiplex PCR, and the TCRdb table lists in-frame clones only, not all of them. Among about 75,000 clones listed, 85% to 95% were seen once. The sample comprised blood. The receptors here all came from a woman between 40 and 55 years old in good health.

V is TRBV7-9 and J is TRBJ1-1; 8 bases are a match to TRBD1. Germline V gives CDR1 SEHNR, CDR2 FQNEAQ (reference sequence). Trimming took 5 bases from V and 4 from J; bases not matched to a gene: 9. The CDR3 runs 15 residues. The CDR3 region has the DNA TGTGCCAGCAGCCCACAGAGACAGGGGTTCACTGAAGCTTTCTTT. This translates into CASSPQRQGFTEAFF.

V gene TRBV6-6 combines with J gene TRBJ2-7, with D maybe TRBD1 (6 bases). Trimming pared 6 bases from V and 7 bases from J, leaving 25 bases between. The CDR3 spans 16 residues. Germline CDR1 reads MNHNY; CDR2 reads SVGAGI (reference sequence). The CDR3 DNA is TGTGCCAGCAGATCCACTCTTGTCCGGGACACAGGGGAGCAGTACTTC. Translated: CASRSTLVRDTGEQYF.

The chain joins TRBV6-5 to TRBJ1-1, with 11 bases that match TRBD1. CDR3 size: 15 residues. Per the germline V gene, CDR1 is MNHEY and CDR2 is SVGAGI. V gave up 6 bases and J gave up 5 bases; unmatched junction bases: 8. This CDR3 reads CASSATGTGGTEAFF. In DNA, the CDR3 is TGTGCCAGCAGCGCCACCGGGACAGGGGGAACTGAAGCTTTCTTT.

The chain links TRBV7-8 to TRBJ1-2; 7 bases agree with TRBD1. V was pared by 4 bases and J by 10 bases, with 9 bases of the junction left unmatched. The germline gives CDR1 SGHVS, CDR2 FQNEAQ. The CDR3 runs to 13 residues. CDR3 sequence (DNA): TGTGCCAGCAGCTCCAACTCGGACAGGCCCTACACCTTC. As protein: CASSSNSDRPYTF.

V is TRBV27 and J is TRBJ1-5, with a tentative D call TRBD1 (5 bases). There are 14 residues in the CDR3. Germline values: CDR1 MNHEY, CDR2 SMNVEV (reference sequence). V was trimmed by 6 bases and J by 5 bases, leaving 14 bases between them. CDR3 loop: CASRLAGDDQPQHF. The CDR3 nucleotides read TGTGCCAGCAGGTTGGCCGGGGACGATCAGCCCCAGCATTTT.

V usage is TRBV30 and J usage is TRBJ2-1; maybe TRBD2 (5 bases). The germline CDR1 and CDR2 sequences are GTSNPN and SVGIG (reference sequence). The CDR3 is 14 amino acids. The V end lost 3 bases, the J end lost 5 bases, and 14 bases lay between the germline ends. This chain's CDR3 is CAWRDLTGNNEQFF. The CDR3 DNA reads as TGTGCCTGGAGGGACTTGACGGGTAACAATGAGCAGTTCTTC.

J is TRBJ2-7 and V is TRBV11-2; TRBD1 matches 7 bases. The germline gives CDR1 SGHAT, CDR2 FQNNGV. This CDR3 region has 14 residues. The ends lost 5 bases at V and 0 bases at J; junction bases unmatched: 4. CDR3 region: CASSADRFSYEQYF. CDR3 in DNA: TGTGCCAGCAGCGCGGACAGGTTCTCCTACGAGCAGTACTTC.

The CDR3 region has the DNA TGTGCCAGCAGTAGCCAGGGGTACACTGAAGCTTTCTTT. Its translation is CASSSQGYTEAFF. V and J are TRBV6-2 or TRBV6-3 and TRBJ1-1, with D tentatively TRBD1 (6 bases). The V end was cut by 5 bases, the J end by 3 bases, with 10 bases between. Germline CDR1 is MNHEY and CDR2 is SVGEGT. The CDR3 sequence is 13 residues long.

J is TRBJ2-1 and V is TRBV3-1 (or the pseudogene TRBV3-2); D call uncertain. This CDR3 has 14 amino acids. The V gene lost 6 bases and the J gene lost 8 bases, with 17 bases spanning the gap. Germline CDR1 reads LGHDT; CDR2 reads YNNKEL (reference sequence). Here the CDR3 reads CASSPTVQVHEQFF. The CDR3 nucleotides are TGTGCCAGCAGTCCTACCGTCCAAGTCCATGAGCAGTTCTTC.

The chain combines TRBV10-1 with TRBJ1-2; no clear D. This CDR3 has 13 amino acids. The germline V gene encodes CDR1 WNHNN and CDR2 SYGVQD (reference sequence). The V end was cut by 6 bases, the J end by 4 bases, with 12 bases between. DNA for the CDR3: TGCGCCAGCAGCCTCGAGAGGTTCTATGGCTACACCTTC. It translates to CASSLERFYGYTF.

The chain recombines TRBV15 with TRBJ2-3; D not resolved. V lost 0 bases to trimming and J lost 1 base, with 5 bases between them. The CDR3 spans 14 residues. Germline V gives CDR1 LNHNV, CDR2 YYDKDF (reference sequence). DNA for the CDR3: TGTGCCACCAGCAGAGAGACGGGCACAGATACGCAGTATTTT. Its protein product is CATSRETGTDTQYF.

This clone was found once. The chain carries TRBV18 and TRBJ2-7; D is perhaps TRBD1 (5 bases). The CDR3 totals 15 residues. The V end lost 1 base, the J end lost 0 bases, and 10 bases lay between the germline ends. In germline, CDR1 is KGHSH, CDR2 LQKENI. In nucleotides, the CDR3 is TGTGCCAGCTCACCACGGGGCACAAGCTCCTACGAGCAGTACTTC. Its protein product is CASSPRGTSSYEQYF.

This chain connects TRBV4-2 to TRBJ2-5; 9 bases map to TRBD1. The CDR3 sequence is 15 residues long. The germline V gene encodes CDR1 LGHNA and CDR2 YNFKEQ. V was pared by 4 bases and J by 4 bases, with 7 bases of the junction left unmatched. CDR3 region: CASSPRQGEVETQYF. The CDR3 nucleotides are TGTGCCAGCAGCCCACGACAGGGGGAAGTAGAGACCCAGTACTTC.

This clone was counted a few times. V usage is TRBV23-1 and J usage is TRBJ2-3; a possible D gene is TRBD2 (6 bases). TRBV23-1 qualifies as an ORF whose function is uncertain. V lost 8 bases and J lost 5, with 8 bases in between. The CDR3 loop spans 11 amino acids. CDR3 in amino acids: CASPSVDTQYF. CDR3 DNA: TGCGCCAGCCCTAGCGTAGATACGCAGTATTTT.

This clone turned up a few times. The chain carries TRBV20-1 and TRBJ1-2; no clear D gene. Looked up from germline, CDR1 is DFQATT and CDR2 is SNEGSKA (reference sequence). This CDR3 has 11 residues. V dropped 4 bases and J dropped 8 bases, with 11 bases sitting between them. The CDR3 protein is CSAKSQTGYTF. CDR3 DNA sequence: TGCAGTGCTAAGTCCCAGACGGGCTACACCTTC.

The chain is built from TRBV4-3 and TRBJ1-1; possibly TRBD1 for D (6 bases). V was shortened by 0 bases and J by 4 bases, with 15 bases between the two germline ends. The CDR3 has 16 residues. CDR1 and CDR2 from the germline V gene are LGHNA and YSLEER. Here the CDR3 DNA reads TGCGCCAGCAGCCAAGATCGAGGGGGATGGGGCACTGAAGCTTTCTTT. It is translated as CASSQDRGGWGTEAFF.

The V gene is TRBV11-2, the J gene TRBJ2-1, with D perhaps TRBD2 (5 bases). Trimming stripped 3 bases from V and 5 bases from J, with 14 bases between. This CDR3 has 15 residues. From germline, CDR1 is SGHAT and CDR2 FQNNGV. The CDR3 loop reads CASSLAGGTHNEQFF. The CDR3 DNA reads TGTGCCAGCAGCTTGGCTGGAGGAACTCACAATGAGCAGTTCTTC.

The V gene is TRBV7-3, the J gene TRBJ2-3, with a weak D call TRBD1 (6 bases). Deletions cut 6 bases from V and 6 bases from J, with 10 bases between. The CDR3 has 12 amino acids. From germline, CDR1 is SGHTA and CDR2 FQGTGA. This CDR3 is CASSPGADTQYF. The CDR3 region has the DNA TGTGCCAGCAGTCCAGGGGCGGATACGCAGTATTTT.

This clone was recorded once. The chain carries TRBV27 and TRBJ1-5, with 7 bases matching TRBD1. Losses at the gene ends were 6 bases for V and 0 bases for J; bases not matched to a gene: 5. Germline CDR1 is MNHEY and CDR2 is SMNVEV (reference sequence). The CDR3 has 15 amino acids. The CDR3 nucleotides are TGTGCCAGCAGGTCCGGGACAGTTAGCAATCAGCCCCAGCATTTT. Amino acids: CASRSGTVSNQPQHF.

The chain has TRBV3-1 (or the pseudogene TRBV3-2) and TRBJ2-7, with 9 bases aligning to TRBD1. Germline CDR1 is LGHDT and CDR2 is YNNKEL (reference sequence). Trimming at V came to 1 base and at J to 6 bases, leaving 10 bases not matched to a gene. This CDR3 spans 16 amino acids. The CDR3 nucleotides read TGTGCCAGCAGCCAAGCGGACAGGGGTCCATTCGGCGAGCAGTACTTC. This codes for CASSQADRGPFGEQYF.